Listed below are T cell receptor beta chains from one sample, sequenced in a study of PD-1 blockade in classical Hodgkin lymphoma. Libraries were prepared by immunoSEQ multiplex PCR; TCRdb keeps only in-frame clonotypes and omits some of them. The sample holds around 150,000 clones, under 85% seen once. The input for sequencing was peripheral blood mononuclear cells (PBMCs), taken before the second cycle of nivolumab. The receptors derive from a human donor with classical Hodgkin lymphoma. CDR3s include the opening cysteine and the closing phenylalanine or tryptophan. Expanded clones get a size class; other rows say once, few or many, or leave the size out.

clone_size: -; j_call: TRBJ1-2; v_call: TRBV11-2; cdr3_aa: CASSLVRAGGYTF
clone_size: -; j_call: TRBJ1-1; v_call: TRBV10-3; cdr3_aa: CAISKDRGLDTEAFF
clone_size: -; j_call: TRBJ2-6; v_call: TRBV27; cdr3_aa: CASSFLTASSGANVLTF
clone_size: -; j_call: TRBJ2-5; v_call: TRBV18; cdr3_aa: CASSPMSQETQYF
clone_size: -; j_call: TRBJ2-7; v_call: TRBV7-9; cdr3_aa: CASSLALGTSGLYEQYF
clone_size: -; j_call: TRBJ1-2; v_call: TRBV19; cdr3_aa: CASSIEARGGYTF
clone_size: once; j_call: TRBJ1-1; v_call: TRBV4-1; cdr3_aa: CASSQDTQLLSLNTEAFF
clone_size: -; j_call: TRBJ2-7; v_call: TRBV6-5; cdr3_aa: CASSYEFSSEQYF
clone_size: -; j_call: TRBJ1-6; v_call: TRBV4-1; cdr3_aa: CASSQGPAEGRSSPLHF
clone_size: few; j_call: TRBJ2-2; v_call: TRBV18; cdr3_aa: CASSPPFRTGELFF
clone_size: -; j_call: TRBJ2-1; v_call: TRBV6-6; cdr3_aa: CASSSTPGLTNEQFF
clone_size: -; j_call: TRBJ2-7; v_call: TRBV18; cdr3_aa: CASSPPGLAGAHEQYF
clone_size: -; j_call: TRBJ2-5; v_call: TRBV6-5; cdr3_aa: CASSYSGTGQETQYF
clone_size: -; j_call: TRBJ1-2; v_call: TRBV19; cdr3_aa: CASKSPRDYGYTF
clone_size: -; j_call: TRBJ1-2; v_call: TRBV6-6; cdr3_aa: CASSYPGLNYGYTF
clone_size: -; j_call: TRBJ1-2; v_call: TRBV18; cdr3_aa: CASSPSQGNYGYTF
clone_size: -; j_call: TRBJ2-2; v_call: TRBV5-1; cdr3_aa: CASSLTEGSGELFF
clone_size: once; j_call: TRBJ1-2; v_call: TRBV2; cdr3_aa: CASPGTGVPFHLNYGYTF
clone_size: -; j_call: TRBJ2-7; v_call: TRBV18; cdr3_aa: CASSPGVVFLYEQYF
clone_size: -; j_call: TRBJ1-5; v_call: TRBV6-6; cdr3_aa: CASSSPREGGQPQHF
clone_size: -; j_call: TRBJ2-6; v_call: TRBV2; cdr3_aa: CASTDSFSGANVLTF
clone_size: -; j_call: TRBJ1-1; v_call: TRBV6-1; cdr3_aa: CASSEGVKNTEAFF
clone_size: -; j_call: TRBJ1-4; v_call: TRBV19; cdr3_aa: CASSKSRKQVVGKLFF
clone_size: -; j_call: TRBJ2-1; v_call: TRBV9; cdr3_aa: CASSVGLAGGVNEQFF
clone_size: -; j_call: TRBJ2-1; v_call: TRBV25-1; cdr3_aa: CASSELAASTYNEQFF
clone_size: -; j_call: TRBJ1-2; v_call: TRBV6-5; cdr3_aa: CASSQGGAGSKGYTF
clone_size: -; j_call: TRBJ2-5; v_call: TRBV19; cdr3_aa: CASSIAGDETQYF
clone_size: -; j_call: TRBJ2-3; v_call: TRBV10-3; cdr3_aa: CAISTSAGTDTQYF
clone_size: -; j_call: TRBJ2-1; v_call: TRBV6-1; cdr3_aa: CASSVQPSGSSYNEQFF
clone_size: few; j_call: TRBJ2-5; v_call: TRBV5-6; cdr3_aa: CASSFYGQETQYF
clone_size: few; j_call: TRBJ2-3; v_call: TRBV27; cdr3_aa: CASQGRSTDTQYF
clone_size: -; j_call: TRBJ2-5; v_call: TRBV19; cdr3_aa: CASSARTSGDQETQYF
clone_size: -; j_call: TRBJ1-4; v_call: TRBV6-5; cdr3_aa: CASKKTEVDEKLFF